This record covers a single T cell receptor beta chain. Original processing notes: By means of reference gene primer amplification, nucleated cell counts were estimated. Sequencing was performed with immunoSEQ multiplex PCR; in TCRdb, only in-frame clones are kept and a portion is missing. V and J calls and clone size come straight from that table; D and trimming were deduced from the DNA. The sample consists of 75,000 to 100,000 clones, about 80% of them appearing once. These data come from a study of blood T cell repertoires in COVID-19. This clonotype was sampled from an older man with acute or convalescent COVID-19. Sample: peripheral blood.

The CDR3 region is CASSLTTGRGYTF. The CDR3 DNA sequence: TGCGCCAGCAGCTTGACGACAGGGAGAGGCTACACCTTC. The genes are TRBV5-1 and TRBJ1-2, with 7 bases that match TRBD1. CDR1 and CDR2 from the germline V gene are SGHRS and YFSETQ. The J segment lost 8 bases and the V segment lost 1 base, leaving 5 bases of the junction unmatched. The CDR3 runs to 13 residues.